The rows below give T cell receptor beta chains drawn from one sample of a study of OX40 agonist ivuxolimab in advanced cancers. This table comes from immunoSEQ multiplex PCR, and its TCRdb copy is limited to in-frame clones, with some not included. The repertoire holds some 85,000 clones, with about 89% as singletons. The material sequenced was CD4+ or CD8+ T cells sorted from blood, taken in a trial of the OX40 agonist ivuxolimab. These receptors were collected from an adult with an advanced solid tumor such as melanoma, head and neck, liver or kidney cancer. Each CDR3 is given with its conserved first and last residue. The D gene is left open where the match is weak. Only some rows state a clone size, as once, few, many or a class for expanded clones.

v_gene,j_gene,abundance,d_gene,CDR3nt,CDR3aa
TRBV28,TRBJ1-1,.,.,TGTGCCAGCAGTTTCGGGGATATGAACACTGAAGCTTTCTTT,CASSFGDMNTEAFF
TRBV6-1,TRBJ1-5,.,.,TGTGCCAGCAGGGGAACGGGGGTAAGCAATCAGCCCCAGCATTTT,CASRGTGVSNQPQHF
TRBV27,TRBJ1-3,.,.,TGTGCCAGCAGTTTGGGCGGATTCTCTGGAAACACCATATATTTT,CASSLGGFSGNTIYF
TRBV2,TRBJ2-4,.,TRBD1,TGTGCCAGCAGTGAGGACAGGGGGTTAGCCAAAAACATTCAGTACTTC,CASSEDRGLAKNIQYF
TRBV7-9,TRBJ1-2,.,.,TGTGCCAGCAGCTTCAAGGGGCCTAACTATGGCTACACCTTC,CASSFKGPNYGYTF
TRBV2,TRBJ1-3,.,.,TGTGCCAGCAGTGGAACCGATCCGTTGTCTGGAAACACCATATATTTT,CASSGTDPLSGNTIYF
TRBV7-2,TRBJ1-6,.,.,TGTGCCAGCAGATGGCAGACAAATTCACCCCTCCACTTT,CASRWQTNSPLHF
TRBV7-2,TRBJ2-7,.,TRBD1,TGTGCCAGCAGCTCCAGATGGGGACAGGGGGCCGAGCAGTACTTC,CASSSRWGQGAEQYF
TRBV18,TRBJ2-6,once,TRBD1,TGTGCCAGCTCACCCGTAGGGACAGGCTTTACTGGGGCCAACGTCCTGACTTTC,CASSPVGTGFTGANVLTF
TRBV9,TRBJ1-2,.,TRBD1,TGTGCCAGCAGCGTATCGCTCGGACAGGGGGATAGGTATGGCTACACCTTC,CASSVSLGQGDRYGYTF